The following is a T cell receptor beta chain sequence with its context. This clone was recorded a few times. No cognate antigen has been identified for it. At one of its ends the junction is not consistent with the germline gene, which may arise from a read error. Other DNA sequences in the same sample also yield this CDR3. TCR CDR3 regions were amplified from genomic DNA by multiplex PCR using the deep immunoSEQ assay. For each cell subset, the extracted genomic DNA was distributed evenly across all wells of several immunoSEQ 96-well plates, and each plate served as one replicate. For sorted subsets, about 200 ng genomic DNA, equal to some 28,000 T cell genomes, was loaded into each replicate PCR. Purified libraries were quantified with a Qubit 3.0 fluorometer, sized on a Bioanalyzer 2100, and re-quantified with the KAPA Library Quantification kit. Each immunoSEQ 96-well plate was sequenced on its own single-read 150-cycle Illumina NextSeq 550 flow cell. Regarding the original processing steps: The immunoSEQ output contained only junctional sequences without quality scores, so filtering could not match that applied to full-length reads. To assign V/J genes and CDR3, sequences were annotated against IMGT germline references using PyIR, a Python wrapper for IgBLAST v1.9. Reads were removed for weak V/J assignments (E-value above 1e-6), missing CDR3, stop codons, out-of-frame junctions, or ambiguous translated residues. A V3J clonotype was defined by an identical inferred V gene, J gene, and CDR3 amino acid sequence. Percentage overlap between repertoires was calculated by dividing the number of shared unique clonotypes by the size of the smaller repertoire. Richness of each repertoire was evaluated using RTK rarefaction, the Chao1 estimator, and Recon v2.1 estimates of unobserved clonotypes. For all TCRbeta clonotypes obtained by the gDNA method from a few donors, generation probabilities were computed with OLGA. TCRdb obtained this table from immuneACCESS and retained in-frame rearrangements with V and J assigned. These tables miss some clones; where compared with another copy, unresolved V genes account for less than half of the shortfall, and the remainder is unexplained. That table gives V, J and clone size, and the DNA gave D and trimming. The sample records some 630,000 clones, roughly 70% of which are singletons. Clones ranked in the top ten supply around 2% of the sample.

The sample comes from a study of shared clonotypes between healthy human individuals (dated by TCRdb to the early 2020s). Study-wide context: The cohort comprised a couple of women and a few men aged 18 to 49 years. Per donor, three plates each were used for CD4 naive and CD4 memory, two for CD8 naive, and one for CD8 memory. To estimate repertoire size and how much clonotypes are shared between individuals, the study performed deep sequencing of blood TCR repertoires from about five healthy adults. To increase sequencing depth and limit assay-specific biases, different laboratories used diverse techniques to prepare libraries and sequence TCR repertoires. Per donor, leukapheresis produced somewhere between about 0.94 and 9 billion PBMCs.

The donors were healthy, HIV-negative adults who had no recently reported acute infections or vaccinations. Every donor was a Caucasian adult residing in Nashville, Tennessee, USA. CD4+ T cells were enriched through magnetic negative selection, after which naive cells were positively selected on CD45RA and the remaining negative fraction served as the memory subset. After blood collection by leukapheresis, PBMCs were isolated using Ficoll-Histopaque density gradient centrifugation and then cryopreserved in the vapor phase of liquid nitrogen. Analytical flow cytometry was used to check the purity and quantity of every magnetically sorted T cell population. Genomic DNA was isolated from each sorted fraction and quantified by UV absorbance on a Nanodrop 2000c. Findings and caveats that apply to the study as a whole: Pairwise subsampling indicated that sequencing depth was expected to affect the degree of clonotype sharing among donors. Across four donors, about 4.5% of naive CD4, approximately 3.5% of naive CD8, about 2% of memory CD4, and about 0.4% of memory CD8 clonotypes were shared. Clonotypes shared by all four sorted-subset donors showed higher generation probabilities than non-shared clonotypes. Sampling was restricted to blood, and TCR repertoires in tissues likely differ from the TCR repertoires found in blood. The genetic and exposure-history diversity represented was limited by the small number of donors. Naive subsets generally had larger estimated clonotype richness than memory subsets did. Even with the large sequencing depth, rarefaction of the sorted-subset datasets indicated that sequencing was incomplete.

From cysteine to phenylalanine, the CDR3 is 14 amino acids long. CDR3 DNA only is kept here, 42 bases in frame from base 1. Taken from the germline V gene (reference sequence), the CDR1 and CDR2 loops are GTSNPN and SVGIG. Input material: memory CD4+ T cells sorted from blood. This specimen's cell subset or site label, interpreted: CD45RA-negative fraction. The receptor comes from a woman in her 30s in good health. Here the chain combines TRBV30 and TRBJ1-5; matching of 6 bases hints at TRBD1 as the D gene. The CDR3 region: CAWSVGGGNQPQHF. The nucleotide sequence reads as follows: TGTGCCTGGAGTGTAGGGGGGGGCAACCAGCCCCAGCATTTT.